Listed below are T cell receptor beta chains from one sample, sequenced in a study of technical replicates of blood from a few donors. The assay was immunoSEQ multiplex PCR, and TCRdb's table has in-frame clones only and misses some. The profile covers over 50,000 clones, with approximately 83% appearing a single time and 4% to 5.5% taken by the ten largest. Sequencing was carried out using PBMCs. All receptors derive from a human donor in good health. Some clones in this sample may be carry-over from other donors' samples. The CDR3 runs from the conserved cysteine through the conserved F or W. A D gene is named only where the DNA matches it firmly. A row's size may be missing; if present it is once, few, many or a size class.

j_gene | v_gene | d_gene | abundance | CDR3nt | CDR3aa
TRBJ2-1 | TRBV18 | NA | NA | TGTGCCAGCTCACCGCTCGGGGGAGACAATGAGCAGTTCTTC | CASSPLGGDNEQFF
TRBJ2-7 | TRBV19 | TRBD1 | medium-sized | TGTGCCAGTAGTCGGACAGGGGGAACATTGGAGCAGTACTTC | CASSRTGGTLEQYF
TRBJ1-5 | TRBV7-8 | TRBD1 | NA | TGTGCCAGCAGCTACTACGGACAGGGTAGCAATCAGCCCCAGCATTTT | CASSYYGQGSNQPQHF
TRBJ1-4 | TRBV5-6 | NA | NA | TGTGCCAGCAGCTTGGATCAGGGTTCTAATGAAAAACTGTTTTTT | CASSLDQGSNEKLFF
TRBJ2-1 | TRBV9 | TRBD1 | NA | TGTGCCAGCAGCGTGGGGGCGGCAGGGGGCTCCTACAATGAGCAGTTCTTC | CASSVGAAGGSYNEQFF
TRBJ2-2 | TRBV4-1 | NA | NA | TGCGCCAGCAGCCAAGAAGTTGCGCTCCCCGGGGAGCTGTTTTTT | CASSQEVALPGELFF
TRBJ1-6 | TRBV5-8 | NA | NA | TGTGCCAGCAGCCTTGACAGGCGCTCCTATAATTCACCCCTCCACTTT | CASSLDRRSYNSPLHF
TRBJ1-2 | TRBV6-6 | NA | few | TGTGCCAGCAGTTCGTTTGCGGGTGGCTACACCTTC | CASSSFAGGYTF
TRBJ2-1 | TRBV10-3 | TRBD2 | NA | TGTGCCATCAGTGACTTAGGACTAGCGGCGTACAATGAGCAGTTCTTC | CAISDLGLAAYNEQFF
TRBJ1-5 | TRBV11-3 | NA | once | TGTGCCAGCAGCCCCCCTGAGGACATTTATCAGCCCCAGCATTTT | CASSPPEDIYQPQHF
TRBJ1-2 | TRBV7-9 | NA | NA | TGTGCCAGCAGCGTCGACAGGTCTGGCTACACCTTC | CASSVDRSGYTF
TRBJ2-5 | TRBV7-3 | NA | NA | TGTGCCAGCAGCCTAGGTTTTTCCGGCGAGACCCAGTACTTC | CASSLGFSGETQYF
TRBJ1-2 | TRBV4-3 | NA | NA | TGCGCCAGCAGCCAAGACCGGATGGAGGGTATATACGGCTACACCTTC | CASSQDRMEGIYGYTF